The sequence of this T cell receptor beta chain was determined in a study of STAT5B mutations in CD4+ large granular lymphocyte leukemia. In the study overall: Healthy donors showed HLA-associated enrichment of the CDR3 'QG' motif.

The length of the CDR3 is 13 residues. The germline V and J ends were trimmed by 6 bases and 1 base, with 9 bases remaining between them. Germline CDR1 is MNHEY and CDR2 is SVGAGI. Study-level results: Patient CD4-sorted repertoires looked more clonal than healthy CD4+ repertoires, even without putative leukemic clones. 8/27 top patient clones versus 2/35 control clones were TRBV06-family.

A word on this clone: Its specificity is unknown.

Sequencing was performed with immunoSEQ multiplex PCR; in TCRdb, only in-frame clones are kept and a portion is missing. The data show approximately 32,000 clones, around 89% seen once. The V and J genes are TRBV6-5 and TRBJ1-2; no reliable D call. The material sequenced was CD4+ T cells from blood buffy coats. This TCR was sampled from a human donor in good health. CDR3 DNA sequence: TGTGCCAGCAGACTGGACGGTAACTATGGCTACACCTTC. Amino acids: CASRLDGNYGYTF.